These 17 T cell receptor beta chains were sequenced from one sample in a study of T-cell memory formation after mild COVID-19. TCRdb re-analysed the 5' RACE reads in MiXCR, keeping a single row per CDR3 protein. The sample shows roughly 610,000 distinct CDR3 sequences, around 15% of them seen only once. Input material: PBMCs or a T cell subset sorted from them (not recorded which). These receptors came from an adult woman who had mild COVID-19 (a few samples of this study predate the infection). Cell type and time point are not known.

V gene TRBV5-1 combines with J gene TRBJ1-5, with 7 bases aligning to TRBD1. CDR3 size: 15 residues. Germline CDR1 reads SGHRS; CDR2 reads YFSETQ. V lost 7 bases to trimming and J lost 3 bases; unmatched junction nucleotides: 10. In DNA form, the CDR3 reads TGCGCCAGCTCGACGGAGGGGGCCCCCAATCAGCCCCAGCATTTT. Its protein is CASSTEGAPNQPQHF.

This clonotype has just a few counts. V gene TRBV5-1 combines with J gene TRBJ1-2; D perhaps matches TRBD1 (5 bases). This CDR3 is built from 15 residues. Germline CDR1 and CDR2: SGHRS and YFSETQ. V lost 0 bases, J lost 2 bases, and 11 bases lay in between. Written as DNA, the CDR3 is TGCGCCAGCAGCTTGGAGGGAGACAGAAACTATGGCTACACCTTC. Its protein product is CASSLEGDRNYGYTF.

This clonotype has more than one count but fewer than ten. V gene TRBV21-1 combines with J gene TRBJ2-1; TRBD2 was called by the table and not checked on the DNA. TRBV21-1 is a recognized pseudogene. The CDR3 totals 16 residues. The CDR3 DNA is TGTGCCAGCAGCAAAGGGGAGGGGAAACCCTACAATGAGCAGTTCTTC. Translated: CASSKGEGKPYNEQFF.

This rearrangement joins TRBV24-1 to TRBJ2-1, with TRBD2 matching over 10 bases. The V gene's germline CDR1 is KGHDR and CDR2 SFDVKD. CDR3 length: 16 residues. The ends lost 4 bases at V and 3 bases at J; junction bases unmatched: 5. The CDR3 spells CATSDRSGGDYNEQFF. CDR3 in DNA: TGTGCCACCAGTGACCGCAGCGGGGGGGACTACAATGAGCAGTTCTTC.

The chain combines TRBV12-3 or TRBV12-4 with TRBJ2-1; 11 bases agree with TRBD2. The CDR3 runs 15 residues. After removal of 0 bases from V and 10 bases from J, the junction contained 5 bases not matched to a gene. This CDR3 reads CASSLAGTSGQEQFF. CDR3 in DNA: TGTGCCAGCAGTTTAGCGGGGACTAGCGGCCAGGAGCAGTTCTTC.

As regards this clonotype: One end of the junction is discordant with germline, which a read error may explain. CDR3 residues: CASSRETSSDNEQFF. The CDR3, as DNA: TGCGCCAGCAGCCGTGAAACGAGCTCCGACAATGAGCAGTTCTTC. This chain uses TRBV5-1 with TRBJ2-1, with unresolved D. Germline CDR1 is SGHRS and CDR2 is YFSETQ. The CDR3 has 15 amino acids.

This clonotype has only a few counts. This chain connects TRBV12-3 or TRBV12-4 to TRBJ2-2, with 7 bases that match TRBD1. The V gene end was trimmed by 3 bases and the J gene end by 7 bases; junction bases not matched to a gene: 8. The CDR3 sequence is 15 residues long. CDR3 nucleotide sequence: TGTGCCAGCAGTTTGACAGGGCACCCGGGCGGGGAGCTGTTTTTT. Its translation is CASSLTGHPGGELFF.

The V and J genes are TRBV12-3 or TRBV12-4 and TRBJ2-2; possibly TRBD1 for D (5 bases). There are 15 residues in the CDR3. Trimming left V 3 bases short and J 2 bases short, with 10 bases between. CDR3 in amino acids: CASSFWQGNTGELFF. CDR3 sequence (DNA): TGTGCCAGCAGTTTTTGGCAGGGAAACACCGGGGAGCTGTTTTTT.

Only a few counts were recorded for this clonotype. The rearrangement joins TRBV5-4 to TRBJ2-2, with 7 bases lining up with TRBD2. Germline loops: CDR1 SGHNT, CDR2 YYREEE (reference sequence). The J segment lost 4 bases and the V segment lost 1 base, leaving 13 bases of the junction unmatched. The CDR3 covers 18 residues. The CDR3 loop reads CASSLFGSAGGSTGELFF. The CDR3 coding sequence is TGTGCCAGCAGCTTGTTTGGTTCAGCCGGGGGGAGCACCGGGGAGCTGTTTTTT.

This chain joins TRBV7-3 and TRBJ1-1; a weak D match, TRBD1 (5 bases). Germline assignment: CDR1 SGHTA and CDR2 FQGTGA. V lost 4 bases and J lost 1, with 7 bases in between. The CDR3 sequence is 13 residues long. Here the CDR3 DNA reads TGTGCCAGCAGCTGGGGGGGGAACACTGAAGCTTTCTTT. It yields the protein CASSWGGNTEAFF.

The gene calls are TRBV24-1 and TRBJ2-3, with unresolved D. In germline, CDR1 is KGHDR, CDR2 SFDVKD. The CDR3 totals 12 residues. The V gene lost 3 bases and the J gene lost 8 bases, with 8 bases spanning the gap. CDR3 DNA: TGTGCCACCAGTGATAGTACGGGTACGCAGTATTTT. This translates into CATSDSTGTQYF.

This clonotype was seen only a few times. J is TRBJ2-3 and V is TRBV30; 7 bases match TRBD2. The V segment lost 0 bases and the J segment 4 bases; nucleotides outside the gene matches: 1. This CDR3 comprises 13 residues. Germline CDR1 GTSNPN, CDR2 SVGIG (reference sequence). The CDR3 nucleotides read TGTGCCTGGAGTGTAGGACTAGCAGATACGCAGTATTTT. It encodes CAWSVGLADTQYF.

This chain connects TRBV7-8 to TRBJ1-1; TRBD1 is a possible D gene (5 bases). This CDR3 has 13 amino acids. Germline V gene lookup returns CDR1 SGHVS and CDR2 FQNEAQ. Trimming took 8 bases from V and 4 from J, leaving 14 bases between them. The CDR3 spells CASVKGQGTEAFF. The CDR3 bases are TGTGCCAGCGTAAAGGGGCAGGGCACTGAAGCTTTCTTT.

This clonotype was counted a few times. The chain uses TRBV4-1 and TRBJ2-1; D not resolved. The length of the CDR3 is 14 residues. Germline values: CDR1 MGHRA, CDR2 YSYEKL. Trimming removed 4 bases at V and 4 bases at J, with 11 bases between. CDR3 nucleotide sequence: TGCGCCAGCAGCCCTCCGAAGGGATACAATGAGCAGTTCTTC. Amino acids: CASSPPKGYNEQFF.

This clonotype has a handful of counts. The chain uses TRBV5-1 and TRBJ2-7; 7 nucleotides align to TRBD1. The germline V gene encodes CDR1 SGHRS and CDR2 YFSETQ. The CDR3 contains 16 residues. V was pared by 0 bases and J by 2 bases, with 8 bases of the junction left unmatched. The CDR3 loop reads CASSLATGDWPYEQYF. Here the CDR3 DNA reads TGCGCCAGCAGCTTGGCAACAGGGGATTGGCCCTACGAGCAGTACTTC. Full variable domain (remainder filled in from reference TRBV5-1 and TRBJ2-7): KAGVTQTPRYLIKTRGQQVTLSCSPISGHRSVSWYQQTPGQGLQFLFEYFSETQRNKGNFPGRFSGRQFSNSRSEMNVSTLELGDSALYLCASSLATGDWPYEQYFGPGTRLTVT.

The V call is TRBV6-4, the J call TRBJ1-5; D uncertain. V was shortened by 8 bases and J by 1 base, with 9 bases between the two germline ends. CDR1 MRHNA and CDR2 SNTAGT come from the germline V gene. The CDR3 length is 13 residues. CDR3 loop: CASASDSNQPQHF. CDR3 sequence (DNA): TGTGCCAGCGCTTCGGACAGCAATCAGCCCCAGCATTTT.

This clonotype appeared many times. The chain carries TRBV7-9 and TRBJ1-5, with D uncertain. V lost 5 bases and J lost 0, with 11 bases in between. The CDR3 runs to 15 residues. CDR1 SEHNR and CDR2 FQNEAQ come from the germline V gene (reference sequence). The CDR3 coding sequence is TGTGCCAGCAGCCCGGGAGGGTCTAGCAATCAGCCCCAGCATTTT. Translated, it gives CASSPGGSSNQPQHF.